Given below is one T cell receptor beta chain in context. This clone was seen ten or more times. Base qualities are not at hand, and no much larger clone is one base apart. These data belong to a study of blood T cell repertoires in acute mononucleosis (dated by TCRdb to the early 2020s). At the level of the whole study: To capture the primary response, acute-phase samples were obtained within 2 weeks of when symptoms began. During acute infection, about 2% and 1.2% of blood CD8 T cells were made up of mean YVL-BR-specific and GLC-BM-specific cells, respectively. Mean blood EBV load was around 4 log10 genome copies per million B cells during acute infection and 2.6 at convalescence. What the study reported, not specific to this receptor: For BRLF1 (YVL-BR), TCRalpha CDR3 motifs played a dominant role and TCRbeta a minimal role in TCR repertoire selection. With only a few donors in the cohort, group averages were based on very few individuals. Low acute-to-convalescent clonotype overlap might partly reflect sampling error, because only a fraction of each donor's blood was analyzed. Just around 8.6% of the unique acute clonotypes remained in convalescence, but these persisting clonotypes accounted for most of the response, and new, diverse de novo clonotypes seemingly replaced the other acute clonotypes.

For TCR profiling, total RNA from at least 8,000 sorted tetramer+ CD8 T cells was reverse transcribed into cDNA. PCR amplification of CDR3 regions used primers annealing to V and J regions and added unique molecular identifiers so that templates could be tracked. Profiling of the TCRalpha and TCRbeta chains was done on the immunoSEQ platform, including the sequencing and error-correction standards of that platform. In the authors' own workflow: Clonal copy numbers were corrected for sequencing and PCR errors, and CDR3s were defined per IMGT conventions. Only productive rearrangements were analyzed, using immunoSEQ Analyzer versions 2.0 and 3.0, with gene-pairing frequencies processed further in Microsoft Excel. Circos plots were used to visualize V-J pairings, and MEME plus a custom motifSearch program were used to find CDR3 motifs. The OLGA algorithm was used to calculate the probability of generation of TCR sequences. Clonotypes seen at both visits were designated persistent, clonotypes seen only acutely were designated nonpersistent, and clonotypes seen only at convalescence were designated de novo. A public TCR was defined as an amino acid clonotype used by more than one donor. TCRdb limited this immuneACCESS table to in-frame rearrangements with V and J called. A share of clones is missing; checked studies link under half to unresolved V genes, and the rest is unexplained. V, J and clone size were drawn from that table, and D and trimming were deduced from the DNA. A total of thousands of clones appear in this sample, around 27% of them only once. Approximately 43% of the sample is taken by the ten largest.

Explained via the paper, the time point label denotes: acute infectious mononucleosis, at clinical presentation within 2 weeks of symptom onset (visit 1). Over the course of primary infection, this study followed CD8 T cell responses against two immunodominant EBV epitopes, BRLF1 109 (YVL-BR) and BMLF1 280 (GLC-BM). Primary EBV infection was indicated by a positive serum heterophile antibody test and EBV viral capsid antigen-specific IgM. As a first step, magnetic positive selection (MACS) was used to enrich total CD8 T cells from the PBMCs. A FACSAria III was used to sort live CD3+ CD8+ tetramer+ cells to over 90% purity. Cells were sorted with a PE-conjugated tetramer loaded with the BRLF1 109-117 peptide. Directly ex vivo after tetramer sorting, the TCR repertoires of EBV epitope-specific CD8 T cells were deep-sequenced at acute infection and at convalescence. The donors were three individuals between about 18 and 29 years old who had clinical acute infectious mononucleosis and laboratory evidence of primary EBV infection. Heparinized peripheral blood was drawn at clinical presentation with mononucleosis symptoms and was drawn again about 6 months later. Ficoll-Paque density gradient centrifugation was used to isolate PBMCs.

The V end loses 9 bases and the J end loses 6 bases, and a stretch of 21 bases separates them. The CDR3 runs 15 amino acids, cysteine and phenylalanine included. Only CDR3 DNA is held: 45 bases, read in frame from base 1. Taken from the germline V gene (reference sequence), the CDR1 and CDR2 loops are LNHDA and SQIVND. The specimen comprised EBV YVL epitope tetramer+ CD8+ T cells sorted from PBMCs, sampled during acute infectious mononucleosis. What this sample's cell subset or site label stands for: CD8 T cells binding a tetramer with EBV BRLF1 109-117 peptide (YVL-BR). The clonotype comes from a woman aged 18-29 years with infectious mononucleosis caused by EBV. Rearrangement joined TRBV19 to TRBJ1-5, with a tentative D gene TRBD1 over 6 matching bases. The CDR3 in this case is CASSFLLGGAQPQHF. In nucleotides, the sequence is TGTGCCAGCAGTTTCCTTCTGGGGGGGGCTCAGCCCCAGCATTTT.